Listed below are T cell receptor beta chains from one sample, sequenced in a study of beta chain features in type 1 diabetes. Produced via immunoSEQ multiplex PCR; TCRdb's table is partial and in-frame only. The sample includes around 140,000 clones, 9% to 10% of them seen just once. Sequencing was done on a sample of central memory CD4+ T cells from blood. The receptors come from a woman aged 40 to 50 in good health. CDR3s include the opening cysteine and the closing phenylalanine or tryptophan. The D gene is left open where the match is weak. Clone size appears in some rows only: once, few, many, or a class for an expanded clone.

v_call,d_call,j_call,clone_size,cdr3_nt,cdr3_aa
TRBV19,TRBD2,TRBJ2-1,few,TGTGCCAGTGAGATCGGGGGGAATGAGCAGTTCTTC,CASEIGGNEQFF
TRBV7-9,TRBD2,TRBJ2-5,few,TGTGCCAGCAGCTTAGGGCTAGCGGAAGAGACCCAGTACTTC,CASSLGLAEETQYF
TRBV11-2,-,TRBJ2-5,many,TGTGCCAGCAGCTTAGCGCTTGGAGGGGAGACCCAGTACTTC,CASSLALGGETQYF
TRBV6-6,-,TRBJ1-6,-,TGTGCCAGCAGTTATGGACAGCTAAATTCACCCCTCCACTTT,CASSYGQLNSPLHF
TRBV7-9,-,TRBJ1-1,few,TGTGCCAGCAGCCCCATTTGGGGCAGTATGAACACTGAAGCTTTCTTT,CASSPIWGSMNTEAFF
TRBV6-1,TRBD1,TRBJ2-5,few,TGTGCCAGCAGTGTATATGGGACAGGGCAAGAGACCCAGTACTTC,CASSVYGTGQETQYF
TRBV29-1,TRBD1,TRBJ2-5,many,TGCAGCGTTGAAACAGGGGTCCAAGAGACCCAGTACTTC,CSVETGVQETQYF
TRBV18,-,TRBJ1-1,few,TGTGCCAGCTCACCGCAAGCGATGGGAGGAATTGGAGCCACTGAAGCTTTCTTT,CASSPQAMGGIGATEAFF
TRBV10-1,TRBD2,TRBJ2-5,few,TGCGCCAGCAGCGGGACTAGCGGTCAAGAGACCCAGTACTTC,CASSGTSGQETQYF
TRBV7-2,-,TRBJ2-3,-,TGTGCCAGCAGCTTGCGAATCGGTAATACACAGGATACGCAGTATTTT,CASSLRIGNTQDTQYF
TRBV27,TRBD1,TRBJ1-1,-,TGTGCCAGCAGGACAGGGCGCACTGAAGCTTTCTTT,CASRTGRTEAFF
TRBV27,TRBD1,TRBJ2-1,few,TGTGCCAGCAGTTCGCCCTACCGGACAGGGAGCTCCTACAATGAGCAGTTCTTC,CASSSPYRTGSSYNEQFF
TRBV2,-,TRBJ1-2,many,TGTGCCAGCAGCTATAACAGGGCCACATACTATGGCTACACCTTC,CASSYNRATYYGYTF
TRBV7-2,-,TRBJ1-1,few,TGTGCCAGCAGCGTACAACCGAACACTGAAGCTTTCTTT,CASSVQPNTEAFF
TRBV18,-,TRBJ1-4,-,TGTGCCAGCTCACCACCGTCCGGGGGGAATGAAAAACTGTTTTTT,CASSPPSGGNEKLFF
TRBV7-9,TRBD1,TRBJ2-4,-,TGTGCCAGCAGCTTAGACGGGACAGGGGCGACCATTCAGTACTTC,CASSLDGTGATIQYF
TRBV7-9,-,TRBJ1-5,few,TGTGCCAGCAGCTTTACCCCAAGCCGACATAGCAATCAGCCCCAGCATTTT,CASSFTPSRHSNQPQHF
TRBV5-1,TRBD1,TRBJ1-2,-,TGCGCCAGCAGCTTATACACAGGGGACTATGGCTACACCTTC,CASSLYTGDYGYTF
TRBV9,TRBD2,TRBJ2-3,few,TGTGCCAGCAGCGTAGGACTAGCGGGGGCCACCACAGATACGCAGTATTTT,CASSVGLAGATTDTQYF
TRBV7-2,-,TRBJ2-2,-,TGTGCCAGCAGCTTAGGGGCAGGGTGGAACACCGGGGAGCTGTTTTTT,CASSLGAGWNTGELFF
TRBV5-1,TRBD1,TRBJ2-2,few,TGCGCCAGCAGCTCGGGACAGGGGACCGGGGAGCTGTTTTTT,CASSSGQGTGELFF
TRBV5-1,-,TRBJ1-3,-,TGCGCCAGCAGCTTGGGGCAGGGGATGAGAAACACCATATATTTT,CASSLGQGMRNTIYF
TRBV4-3,-,TRBJ1-2,few,TGCGCCAGCAGCCAAGCTAGGAACGGGGGCTATGGCTACACCTTC,CASSQARNGGYGYTF
TRBV11-2,TRBD1,TRBJ2-5,-,TGTGCCAGCAGTTCACTCAGGGGGTTGGCGCGAGAGACCCAGTACTTC,CASSSLRGLARETQYF
TRBV4-2,-,TRBJ2-6,-,TGTGCCAGCGGAGGGGGGGCTGGGGCCAACGTCCTGACTTTC,CASGGGAGANVLTF
TRBV19,-,TRBJ2-2,-,TGTGCCAGTAGTATAGGGCAGGCCACCGGGGAGCTGTTTTTT,CASSIGQATGELFF
TRBV11-2,-,TRBJ2-3,few,TGTGCCAGCAGCTTAGATCAGGGCACAGATACGCAGTATTTT,CASSLDQGTDTQYF
TRBV7-2,-,TRBJ1-1,many,TGTGCCAGCAGCCCATTTGGCGGGACTGAAGCTTTCTTT,CASSPFGGTEAFF
TRBV19,-,TRBJ1-5,-,TGTGCCAGTGCCCAGGGCAGGGGCTACCGGAATCAGCCCCAGCATTTT,CASAQGRGYRNQPQHF
TRBV7-6,TRBD1,TRBJ1-6,many,TGTGCCAGCAGCCCACGGACAGGGACTAATTCACCCCTCCACTTT,CASSPRTGTNSPLHF
TRBV7-9,TRBD2,TRBJ2-2,few,TGTGCCAGCAGCAACGCAGCGGGGGGTCCGAACACCGGGGAGCTGTTTTTT,CASSNAAGGPNTGELFF
TRBV7-8,-,TRBJ2-2,few,TGTGCCAGCAGCCAGAGGGGGGGAAACACCGGGGAGCTGTTTTTT,CASSQRGGNTGELFF
TRBV18,TRBD2,TRBJ2-5,many,TGTGCCAGCGCCCGGACTAGCGGACAAGAGACCCAGTACTTC,CASARTSGQETQYF
TRBV9,-,TRBJ2-5,many,TGTGCCAGCAGCGTAGAAGTTGGGAGGACCCAGTACTTC,CASSVEVGRTQYF
TRBV6-1,TRBD1,TRBJ2-7,-,TGTGCCAGCAGGACGACCGGGACAGGGTCCTACGAGCAGTACTTC,CASRTTGTGSYEQYF